Following are 2 T cell receptor beta chains from one sample sequenced in a study of T cells in Graves' hyperthyroidism and ophthalmopathy. Template material for amplifying TCR beta CDR3 regions consisted of RNA transcripts. With the HTBI primer set, the TCR CDR3 went through a first round of RT-PCR. TCRdb recomputed calls from the multiplex PCR reads with MiXCR, one row per CDR3 protein. The data contain 470,000 or so distinct CDR3 sequences, 20% of them seen just once; the ten biggest clones take up around a quarter. The sequenced material came from blood. These receptors all come from a man younger than 35 with Graves' hyperthyroidism.

This clonotype occurred many times. This chain uses TRBV6-1 with TRBJ1-5; D uncertain. The germline V and J ends were trimmed by 0 bases and 7 bases, with 16 bases remaining between them. CDR1 and CDR2 from the germline V gene are MNHNS and SASEGT. This CDR3 spans 16 amino acids. Written as DNA, the CDR3 is TGTGCCAGCAGTGAAGCGAATTGGGCCCGGGGACAGCCCCAGCATTTT. Protein: CASSEANWARGQPQHF.

There are many counts of this clonotype. The V call is TRBV24-1, the J call TRBJ2-3; no firm D call. This CDR3 region has 16 residues. Trimming stripped 5 bases from V and 0 bases from J, with 14 bases between. From germline, CDR1 is KGHDR and CDR2 SFDVKD. The CDR3 DNA is TGTGCCACCAGTGGAATTCGAGTGAAAAGCACAGATACGCAGTATTTT. Residues: CATSGIRVKSTDTQYF.